One sample yielded the 29 T cell receptor beta chains listed below, sequenced in a study of cytomegalovirus exposure and HLA in healthy donors. The method was immunoSEQ multiplex PCR; TCRdb's version includes in-frame clones alone and lacks a portion of them. Of around 400,000 clones in the sample, 86% are singletons; the top ten hold 0.83%. Sequenced input: PBMCs. These receptors all come from a woman aged 18 to 35 in good health and CMV-seronegative.

The table lists this clone with a count of one. The rearrangement links TRBV6-5 to TRBJ1-2; TRBD1 aligns across 7 bases. This CDR3 is 12 amino acids long. The germline CDR1 and CDR2 sequences are MNHEY and SVGAGI. V dropped 10 bases and J dropped 6; count of bases not matched to a gene: 8. The CDR3 loop reads CATWTGVHGYTF. The CDR3 DNA is TGTGCCACGTGGACAGGCGTCCATGGCTACACCTTC.

This clone was observed a single time. The V and J genes are TRBV25-1 and TRBJ2-7; TRBD2 matches 8 bases. J was trimmed by 5 bases and V by 1 base; bases with no gene match: 10. Looked up from germline, CDR1 is MGHDK and CDR2 is SYGVNS. The CDR3 sequence is 16 residues long. The CDR3, as DNA: TGTGCCAGCAGTGAATTAACTAGCGGATTCAGTGACGAGCAGTACTTC. Its protein is CASSELTSGFSDEQYF.

V usage is TRBV2 and J usage is TRBJ1-1; D not resolved. CDR1 is SNHLY and CDR2 is FYNNEI in the germline V gene. This CDR3 comprises 15 residues. V lost 5 bases to trimming and J lost 3 bases, with 16 bases between them. For the CDR3, the DNA is TGTGCCAGCAGTCGCATCCCAAGGGAGGACACTGAAGCTTTCTTT. It specifies CASSRIPREDTEAFF.

The chain recombines TRBV27 with TRBJ2-1, with TRBD1 matching 7 bases. Losses at the gene ends were 5 bases for V and 0 bases for J; bases not matched to a gene: 10. Germline V gene data show CDR1 as MNHEY and CDR2 as SMNVEV (reference sequence). This CDR3 is built from 17 residues. The CDR3 DNA reads TGTGCCAGCAGTCCACAAACGACAGGGAGCTCCTACAATGAGCAGTTCTTC. It yields the protein CASSPQTTGSSYNEQFF.

The chain employs TRBV2 and TRBJ1-5; D is unclear. The germline V and J ends were trimmed by 10 bases and 0 bases, with 10 bases remaining between them. The CDR3 extends over 13 amino acids. Germline values: CDR1 SNHLY, CDR2 FYNNEI. The CDR3 spells CATRIYSNQPQHF. In DNA form, the CDR3 reads TGTGCCACCAGAATTTATAGCAATCAGCCCCAGCATTTT.

This rearrangement joins TRBV2 to TRBJ2-7, with 12 bases that match TRBD1. The trim removed 9 bases at V and 7 bases at J, leaving 10 bases unmatched. Germline V gene sequence: CDR1 SNHLY, CDR2 FYNNEI. CDR3 size: 14 residues. In DNA form, the CDR3 reads TGTGCCAGAAGGGGGGGACAGGGGGCAGGTGAGCAGTACTTC. It yields the protein CARRGGQGAGEQYF.

This sequence joins TRBV7-7 and TRBJ2-1; TRBD2 matches at 11 bases. Germline V gives CDR1 SSHAT, CDR2 FNYEAQ (reference sequence). The J segment lost 11 bases and the V segment lost 5 bases, leaving 5 bases of the junction unmatched. This CDR3 is built from 13 residues. CDR3 region: CASSVGTSGKQFF. The CDR3 DNA reads as TGTGCCAGCAGCGTAGGGACTAGCGGTAAGCAGTTCTTC.

This clone was observed a handful of times. This chain connects TRBV25-1 to TRBJ2-7, with D unclear. There are 12 residues in the CDR3. Germline V gene lookup returns CDR1 MGHDK and CDR2 SYGVNS. Trimming stripped 1 base from V and 5 bases from J, with 6 bases between. The CDR3 nucleotides are TGTGCCAGCAGTGAATGGTTAGACGAGCAGTACTTC. It yields the protein CASSEWLDEQYF.

CDR3 coding DNA: TGTGCCAGCTCCCATTCCAGGGACACTGAAGCTTTCTTT. Translation: CASSHSRDTEAFF. V is TRBV18 and J is TRBJ1-1, with a tentative D call TRBD1 (5 bases). Per germline, CDR1 KGHSH and CDR2 LQKENI. The CDR3 sequence is 13 residues long. Trimming removed 6 bases from V and 3 bases from J, with 11 bases in between.

The chain uses TRBV27 and TRBJ2-5, with D uncertain. From germline, CDR1 is MNHEY and CDR2 SMNVEV (reference sequence). CDR3 length equals 16 residues. V dropped 5 bases and J dropped 5 bases, with 21 bases sitting between them. The CDR3 coding sequence is TGTGCCAGCAGTCTGCGCGGCCTCCCGGGTGGGGAGACCCAGTACTTC. Translating gives CASSLRGLPGGETQYF.

The CDR3 nucleotides are TGTGCCAGCAGTTTATCCTTCGACAGGGCCCTCTCTGGAAACACCATATATTTT. Translation: CASSLSFDRALSGNTIYF. The gene calls are TRBV27 and TRBJ1-3; TRBD1 matches 7 bases. CDR1 and CDR2 from the germline V gene are MNHEY and SMNVEV (reference sequence). CDR3 length equals 18 residues. V shed 0 bases and J 0 bases; nucleotides not matched to a gene: 8.

V usage is TRBV6-5 and J usage is TRBJ2-7, with 7 bases fitting TRBD1. In germline, CDR1 is MNHEY, CDR2 SVGAGI. V was clipped by 6 bases and J by 2 bases; unmatched bases: 7. The CDR3 has 14 residues. The CDR3 here is CASSPRTGTYEQYF. DNA of the CDR3: TGTGCCAGCAGCCCCAGGACAGGTACCTACGAGCAGTACTTC.

The genes are TRBV25-1 and TRBJ1-2; D gene uncertain. V lost 4 bases and J lost 3, with 21 bases in between. The CDR3 sequence is 17 residues long. Germline V gene lookup returns CDR1 MGHDK and CDR2 SYGVNS. The CDR3 is CASSGGYLTGSDYGYTF. The CDR3 DNA follows: TGTGCCAGCAGTGGCGGATATTTAACCGGGAGCGACTATGGCTACACCTTC.

This clone was seen a few times. J is TRBJ2-5 and V is TRBV6-5, with a possible D match to TRBD2 (6 bases). Germline-derived CDR1 and CDR2 are MNHEY and SVGAGI. The V and J ends lost 6 bases and 3 bases respectively, with 11 bases between them. The CDR3 extends over 13 amino acids. The CDR3 sequence: CASSEAGKETQYF. In DNA, the CDR3 is TGTGCCAGCAGCGAAGCGGGCAAAGAGACCCAGTACTTC.

This clone was found once. The V and J genes are TRBV25-1 and TRBJ2-5, with 8 bases identical to TRBD2. In germline, CDR1 is MGHDK, CDR2 SYGVNS. V trimming: 5 bases; J trimming: 5 bases; junction bases outside the gene matches: 10. The CDR3 consists of 15 residues. DNA of the CDR3: TGTGCCAGCAGTCCGACGGGAGGGACGGCGGAGACCCAGTACTTC. This sequence encodes CASSPTGGTAETQYF.

This clone has a handful of counts. The chain carries TRBV5-8 and TRBJ2-7; a possible D gene is TRBD2 (6 bases). Germline values: CDR1 SGHTS, CDR2 YDEGEE. The CDR3 spans 11 residues. V was shortened by 7 bases and J by 3 bases, with 8 bases between the two germline ends. CDR3 DNA: TGTGCCAGCCAGGACTACTACGAGCAGTACTTC. Its translation is CASQDYYEQYF.

A few counts support this clone. The chain employs TRBV11-2 and TRBJ2-7; D perhaps matches TRBD2 (6 bases). The germline V gene encodes CDR1 SGHAT and CDR2 FQNNGV. The CDR3 loop spans 13 amino acids. V lost 3 bases, J lost 5 bases, and 11 bases lay in between. CDR3 protein: CASSLDGGNEQYF. CDR3 in DNA: TGTGCCAGCAGCTTGGATGGGGGGAACGAGCAGTACTTC.

V is TRBV9 and J is TRBJ1-1, with D tentatively TRBD1 (5 bases). The V and J ends lost 3 bases and 2 bases respectively, with 14 bases between them. From germline, CDR1 is SGDLS and CDR2 YYNGEE. This CDR3 comprises 15 residues. The CDR3 coding sequence is TGTGCCAGCAGCGGCCGACAGAACGTTAACACTGAAGCTTTCTTT. Translated, it gives CASSGRQNVNTEAFF. The full variable domain, in which reference TRBV9 and TRBJ1-1 provide the parts outside the CDR3, is DSGVTQTPKHLITATGQRVTLRCSPRSGDLSVYWYQQSLDQGLQFLIQYYNGEERAKGNILERFSAQQFPDLHSELNLSSLELGDSALYFCASSGRQNVNTEAFFGQGTRLTVV.

This clone was seen more than once but under ten times. V usage is TRBV27 and J usage is TRBJ1-1; D gene ambiguous. Germline V lookup: CDR1 MNHEY, CDR2 SMNVEV (reference sequence). This CDR3 has 16 amino acids. V was shortened by 7 bases and J by 1 base, with 19 bases between the two germline ends. The CDR3: CASISGSRGTNTEAFF. CDR3 nucleotides: TGTGCCAGCATTTCCGGGAGTCGAGGTACGAACACTGAAGCTTTCTTT.

The chain couples TRBV27 to TRBJ1-2; 8 bases are shared with TRBD1. The CDR3 consists of 13 residues. Germline V lookup: CDR1 MNHEY, CDR2 SMNVEV (reference sequence). V lost 5 bases and J lost 6; bases outside the gene matches: 5. The CDR3 DNA reads as TGTGCCAGCAGTGCCGGGACAGGCAATGGCTACACCTTC. Translating it yields CASSAGTGNGYTF.

The rearrangement uses TRBV11-2 and TRBJ1-1; a possible D gene is TRBD1 (6 bases). Germline V lookup: CDR1 SGHAT, CDR2 FQNNGV. V lost 4 bases, J lost 7 bases, and 16 bases lay in between. The length of the CDR3 is 14 residues. The CDR3 region has the DNA TGTGCCAGCAGCTGGGACACTCCGAACGGTGAAGCTTTCTTT. As protein: CASSWDTPNGEAFF.

The rearrangement uses TRBV11-2 and TRBJ2-7; D is undetermined. CDR1 and CDR2 (germline): SGHAT, FQNNGV. This CDR3 comprises 14 residues. Trimming cost V 4 bases and J 3 bases, with 13 bases left between them. The CDR3 nucleotides read TGTGCCAGCAGCTCCCTGGCGGCAGTCTACGAGCAGTACTTC. Its protein product is CASSSLAAVYEQYF.

The chain joins TRBV6-5 to TRBJ2-5; D uncertain. CDR1 is MNHEY, CDR2 SVGAGI, per germline. The CDR3 sequence is 10 residues long. With 7 bases removed from V and 2 bases from J, the gap between germline ends came to 2 bases. CDR3 nucleotide sequence: TGTGCCAGCACTCAAGAGACCCAGTACTTC. Protein: CASTQETQYF.

The chain has TRBV7-9 and TRBJ2-1, with TRBD2 as a possible D gene (6 bases). V was shortened by 3 bases and J by 1 base, with 7 bases between the two germline ends. The V gene's germline CDR1 is SEHNR and CDR2 FQNEAQ (reference sequence). The CDR3 is 14 amino acids. The CDR3, as DNA: TGTGCCAGCAGCTTGGGGGGTTCCTACAATGAGCAGTTCTTC. This codes for CASSLGGSYNEQFF.

This chain connects TRBV27 to TRBJ2-7, with 7 bases matching TRBD2. The CDR3 sequence is 13 residues long. The junction had 4 bases not matched to a gene; V was cut back by 3 bases and J by 5 bases. The germline gives CDR1 MNHEY, CDR2 SMNVEV (reference sequence). The CDR3 reads CASSFFAGDEQYF. DNA of the CDR3: TGTGCCAGCAGTTTTTTTGCGGGAGACGAGCAGTACTTC.

The V call is TRBV10-2, the J call TRBJ2-1; D is tentatively TRBD1 or TRBD2 (5 bases each). CDR3 size: 13 residues. Germline lookup yields CDR1 WSHSY and CDR2 SAAADI. Trimming pared 10 bases from V and 5 bases from J, leaving 15 bases between. CDR3 region: CATRAEVHNEQFF. CDR3 DNA: TGCGCCACCAGGGCGGAGGTGCACAATGAGCAGTTCTTC.

J is TRBJ1-5 and V is TRBV30; TRBD1 matches at 9 bases. V trimming: 0 bases; J trimming: 2 bases; junction bases outside the gene matches: 2. CDR1 GTSNPN and CDR2 SVGIG come from the germline V gene (reference sequence). The CDR3 is 15 amino acids. The CDR3 DNA sequence: TGTGCCTGGAGTGTACAGGGGGCTGGCAATCAGCCCCAGCATTTT. Protein sequence: CAWSVQGAGNQPQHF.

The genes are TRBV11-2 and TRBJ2-3, with D possibly TRBD2 on 6 matching bases. Germline CDR1 is SGHAT and CDR2 is FQNNGV. V was pared by 1 base and J by 0 bases, with 14 bases between. This CDR3 contains 17 residues. The CDR3 spells CASSLAFGGVSTDTQYF. In DNA form, the CDR3 reads TGTGCCAGCAGCTTAGCCTTCGGCGGGGTGAGCACAGATACGCAGTATTTT.

V is TRBV30 and J is TRBJ2-5; TRBD2 matches 7 bases. The CDR3 runs to 13 residues. Germline CDR1 GTSNPN, CDR2 SVGIG (reference sequence). Losses at the gene ends were 3 bases for V and 4 bases for J; bases not matched to a gene: 5. CDR3: CAWSDGGLETQYF. Here the CDR3 DNA reads TGTGCCTGGAGCGACGGGGGGTTAGAGACCCAGTACTTC.